Here is one T cell receptor beta chain with its context. The antigen is unknown. The sort gate was single viable CD3+CD4+CD8-CD45RO+ cells for memory CD4+ T cells. CMV serostatus came from serum IgG against pp150, pp28, p38, p52. The data were taken from a study of memory CD4+ T cells and cytomegalovirus serostatus. Study-level findings and limits: Of under 200 reported CMV TCRbeta sequences, 65 to 85 were found in memory CD4+ repertoires.

The CDR3 consists of 12 residues. With 2 bases removed from V and 12 bases from J, the gap between germline ends came to 14 bases. Germline loops: CDR1 SQVTM, CDR2 ANQGSEA. Data came from immunoSEQ multiplex PCR; TCRdb stores just in-frame clones and leaves some out. The repertoire holds 55,000 to 65,000 clones, with about 81% as singletons. The chain uses TRBV29-1 and TRBJ2-1; D possibly uses TRBD1 or TRBD2 (6 bases each). The clonotype was recovered from an adult in good health and CMV-seronegative. Sequencing was done on a sample of memory CD4+ T cells from blood. The CDR3 loop is CSVEREEGGQFF. CDR3 nucleotide sequence: TGCAGCGTTGAAAGGGAGGAGGGGGGGCAGTTCTTC.